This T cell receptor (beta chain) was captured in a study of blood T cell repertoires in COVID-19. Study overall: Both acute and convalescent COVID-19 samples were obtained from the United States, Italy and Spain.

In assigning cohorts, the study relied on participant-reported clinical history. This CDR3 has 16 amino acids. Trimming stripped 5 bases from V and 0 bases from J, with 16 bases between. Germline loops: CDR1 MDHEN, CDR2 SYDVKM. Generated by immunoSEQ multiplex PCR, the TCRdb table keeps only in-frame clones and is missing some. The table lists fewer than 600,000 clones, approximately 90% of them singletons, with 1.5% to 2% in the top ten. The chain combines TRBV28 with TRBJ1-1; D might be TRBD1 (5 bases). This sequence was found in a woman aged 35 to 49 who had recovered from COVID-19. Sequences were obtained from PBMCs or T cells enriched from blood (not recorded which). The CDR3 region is CASSPSPGGMNTEAFF. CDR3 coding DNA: TGTGCCAGCAGTCCATCCCCCGGGGGGATGAACACTGAAGCTTTCTTT.